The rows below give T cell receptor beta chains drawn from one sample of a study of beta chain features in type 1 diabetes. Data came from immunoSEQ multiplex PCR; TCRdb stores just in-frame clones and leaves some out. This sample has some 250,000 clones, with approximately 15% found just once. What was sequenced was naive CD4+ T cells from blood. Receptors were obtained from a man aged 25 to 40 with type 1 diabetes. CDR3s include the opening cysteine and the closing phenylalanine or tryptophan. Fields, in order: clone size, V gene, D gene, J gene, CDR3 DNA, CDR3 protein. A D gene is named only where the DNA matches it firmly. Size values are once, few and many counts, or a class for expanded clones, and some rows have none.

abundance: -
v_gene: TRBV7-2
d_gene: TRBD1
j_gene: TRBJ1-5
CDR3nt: TGTGCCAGCAGCTTGGGACAGGGTAATCAGCCCCAGCATTTT
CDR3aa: CASSLGQGNQPQHF

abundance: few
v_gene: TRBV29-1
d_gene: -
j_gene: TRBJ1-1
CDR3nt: TGCAGCGCCCAACGGGGGGCGCGCACTGAAGCTTTCTTT
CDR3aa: CSAQRGARTEAFF

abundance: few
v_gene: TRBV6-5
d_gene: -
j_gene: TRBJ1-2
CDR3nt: TGTGCCAGCAGTAACAGGGACGCTAACTATGGCTACACCTTC
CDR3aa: CASSNRDANYGYTF

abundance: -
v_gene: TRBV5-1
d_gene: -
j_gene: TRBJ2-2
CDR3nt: TGCGCCAGCAGCTTGGGGTCTAGCCAAGCCACCGGGGAGCTGTTTTTT
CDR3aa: CASSLGSSQATGELFF

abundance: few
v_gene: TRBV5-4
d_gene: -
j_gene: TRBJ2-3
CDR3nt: TGTGCCAGCAGCTGGGGCGGGGCAGATACGCAGTATTTT
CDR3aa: CASSWGGADTQYF

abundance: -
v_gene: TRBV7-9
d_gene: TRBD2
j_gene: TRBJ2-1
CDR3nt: TGTGCCAGCAGCTTAGGTTCGGCTAGCGGAAGAAGTGAGCAGTTCTTC
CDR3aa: CASSLGSASGRSEQFF

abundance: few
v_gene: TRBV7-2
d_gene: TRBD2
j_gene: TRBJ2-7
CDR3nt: TGTGCCAGCAGCTTAGGGGCTAGCGGGAGCTACGAGCAGTACTTC
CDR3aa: CASSLGASGSYEQYF

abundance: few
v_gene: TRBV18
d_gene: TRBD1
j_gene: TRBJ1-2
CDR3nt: TGTGCCAGCTCACCACGAGCTCCGGGACAGGGGAACTATGGCTACACCTTC
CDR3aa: CASSPRAPGQGNYGYTF

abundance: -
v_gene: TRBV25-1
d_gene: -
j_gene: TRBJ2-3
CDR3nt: TGTGCCAGCAGGGGAGGCACAGATACGCAGTATTTT
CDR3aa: CASRGGTDTQYF

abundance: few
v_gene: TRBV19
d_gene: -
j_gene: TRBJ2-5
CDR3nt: TGTGCCAGTAGTACGGGGGACAGAGTAACCCAGTACTTC
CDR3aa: CASSTGDRVTQYF

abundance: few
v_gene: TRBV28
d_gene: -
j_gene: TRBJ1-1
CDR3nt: TGTGCCAGCAGTTTTCCCAGGGATCGTGAAGCTTTCTTT
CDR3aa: CASSFPRDREAFF

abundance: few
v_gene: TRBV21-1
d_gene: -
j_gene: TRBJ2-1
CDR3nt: TGTGCCAGCAGCAAAGTAAGCGGGAAAAGGCGCGGGTTCTTC
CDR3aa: CASSKVSGKRRGFF

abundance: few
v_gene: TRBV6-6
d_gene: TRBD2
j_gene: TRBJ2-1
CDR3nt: TGTGCCAGCAGTGACGGGGGGGCGTATGAGCAGTTCTTC
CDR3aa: CASSDGGAYEQFF

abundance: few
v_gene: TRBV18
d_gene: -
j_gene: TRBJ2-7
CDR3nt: TGTGCCAGCTCACCTACAGGGATTTACGAGCAGTACTTC
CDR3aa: CASSPTGIYEQYF

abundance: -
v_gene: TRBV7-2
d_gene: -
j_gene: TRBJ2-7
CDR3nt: TGTGCCAGCAGCTATAGACTAGCCTACGAGCAGTACTTC
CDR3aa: CASSYRLAYEQYF

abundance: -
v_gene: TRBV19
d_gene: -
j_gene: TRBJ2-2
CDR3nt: TGTGCCAGTTGTACGAGTTGGAACACCGGGGAGCTGTTTTTT
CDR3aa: CASCTSWNTGELFF

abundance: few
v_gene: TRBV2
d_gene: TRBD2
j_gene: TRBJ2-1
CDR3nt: TGTGCCAGCAGTGTCTCTAGCGGGAGGGCCGGTGAGCAGTTCTTC
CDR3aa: CASSVSSGRAGEQFF

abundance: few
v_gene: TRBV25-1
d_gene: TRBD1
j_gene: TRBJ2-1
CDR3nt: TGTGCCAGCAGTGAACACGGGACAGGGACCTACAATGAGCAGTTCTTC
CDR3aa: CASSEHGTGTYNEQFF

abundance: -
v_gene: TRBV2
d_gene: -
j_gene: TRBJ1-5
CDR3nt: TGTGCCAGCAGTGAGGACATTAGCAATCAGCCCCAGCATTTT
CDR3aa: CASSEDISNQPQHF

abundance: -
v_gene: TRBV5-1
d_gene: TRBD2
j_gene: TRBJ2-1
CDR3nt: TGCGCCAGCAGCTTGGAGCTAGCGGGAGGTCTCAATGAGCAGTTCTTC
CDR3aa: CASSLELAGGLNEQFF

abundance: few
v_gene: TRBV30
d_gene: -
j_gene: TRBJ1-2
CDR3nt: TGTGCCTGGAGTCAACAGGTCTATGGCTACACCTTC
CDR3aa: CAWSQQVYGYTF

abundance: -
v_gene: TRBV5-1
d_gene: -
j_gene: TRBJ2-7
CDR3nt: TGCGCCAGCAGCTTGGGAGGCAGCGGTAGCTACGAGCAGTACTTC
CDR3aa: CASSLGGSGSYEQYF

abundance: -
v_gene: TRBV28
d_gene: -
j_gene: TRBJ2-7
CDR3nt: TGTGCCAGCAGCCGTGCGGTAGGCGAGCAGTACTTC
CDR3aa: CASSRAVGEQYF

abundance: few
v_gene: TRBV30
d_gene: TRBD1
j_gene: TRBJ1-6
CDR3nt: TGTGCCTGGAGCGTTGAACTAGGGACAGCTTATAATTCACCCCTCCACTTT
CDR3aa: CAWSVELGTAYNSPLHF

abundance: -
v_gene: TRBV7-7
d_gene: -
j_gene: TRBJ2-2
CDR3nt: TGTGCTAGCAGCTCACAGGGCACCGGGGAGCTGTTTTTT
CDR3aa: CASSSQGTGELFF

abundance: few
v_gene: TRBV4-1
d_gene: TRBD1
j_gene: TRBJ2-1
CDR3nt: TGCGCCAGCAGCCAAGATGAAACCCGACAGGGGGTCGATGAGCAGTTCTTC
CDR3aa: CASSQDETRQGVDEQFF

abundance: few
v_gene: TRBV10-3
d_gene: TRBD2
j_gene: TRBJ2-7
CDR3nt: TGTGCCATCAGTGAAAGGACTAGCGGGTATATTTACGAGCAGTACTTC
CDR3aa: CAISERTSGYIYEQYF

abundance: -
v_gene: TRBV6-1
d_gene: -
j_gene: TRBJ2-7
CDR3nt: TGTGCCAGCGGCACCTACGAGCAGTACTTC
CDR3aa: CASGTYEQYF

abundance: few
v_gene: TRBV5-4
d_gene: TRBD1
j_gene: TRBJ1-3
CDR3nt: TGTGCCAGCAGCTTTTCAGGGGGCGGAAACACCATATATTTT
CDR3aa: CASSFSGGGNTIYF

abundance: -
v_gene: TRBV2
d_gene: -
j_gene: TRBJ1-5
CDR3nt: TGTGCCAGTACCCCCGGACTGAGCAATCAGCCCCAGCATTTT
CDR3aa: CASTPGLSNQPQHF

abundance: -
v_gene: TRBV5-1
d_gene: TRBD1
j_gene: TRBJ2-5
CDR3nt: TGCGCCAGCAGCCCAGGGACAGGGGGCGTAGAGACCCAGTACTTC
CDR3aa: CASSPGTGGVETQYF

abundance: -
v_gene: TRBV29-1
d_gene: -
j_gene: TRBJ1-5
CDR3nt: TGCAGCGTTCAAGCAGGGGTTAGTCAGCCCCAGCATTTT
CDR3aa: CSVQAGVSQPQHF

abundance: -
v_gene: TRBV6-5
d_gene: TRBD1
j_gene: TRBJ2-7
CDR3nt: TGTGCCAGCAGTTACAAAGGGACAGGGGGGGCCTACGAGCAGTACTTC
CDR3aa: CASSYKGTGGAYEQYF

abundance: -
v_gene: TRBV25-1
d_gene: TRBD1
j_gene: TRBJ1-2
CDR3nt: TGTGCCAGCAGTGAATTTGTTGGGACAGGGTCTGGCTACACCTTC
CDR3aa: CASSEFVGTGSGYTF

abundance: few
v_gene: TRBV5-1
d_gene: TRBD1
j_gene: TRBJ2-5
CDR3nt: TGCGCCAGCAGCTTGGCCGGGACAGAAGAGACCCAGTACTTC
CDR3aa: CASSLAGTEETQYF

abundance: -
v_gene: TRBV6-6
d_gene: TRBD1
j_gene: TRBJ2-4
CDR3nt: TGTGCCAGCAGTTACGGGGCGGACAGGGCAAACTTC
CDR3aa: CASSYGADRANF

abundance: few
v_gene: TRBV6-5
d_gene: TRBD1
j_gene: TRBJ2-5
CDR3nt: TGTGCCAGCAGTTACTCTACGGGGCAGGGGGCGAATACCCAGTACTTC
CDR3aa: CASSYSTGQGANTQYF

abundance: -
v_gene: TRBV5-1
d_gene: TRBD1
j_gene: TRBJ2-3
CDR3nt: TGCGCCAGCAGCTTGGCACAGGGGGTCAGCACAGATACGCAGTATTTT
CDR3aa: CASSLAQGVSTDTQYF

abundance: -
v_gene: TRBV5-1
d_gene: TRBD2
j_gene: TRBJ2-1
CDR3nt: TGCGCCAGCAGCGGACTAGCGGGGGCTTTGGGGAATGAGCAGTTCTTC
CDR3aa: CASSGLAGALGNEQFF

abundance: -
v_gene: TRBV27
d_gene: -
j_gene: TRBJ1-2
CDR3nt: TGTGCCAGCAGTTTAGGGGGGGCCTCGTATGGCTACACCTTC
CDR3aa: CASSLGGASYGYTF

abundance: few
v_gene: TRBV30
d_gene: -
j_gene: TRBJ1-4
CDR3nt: TGTGCCTGGAGCCCCGGGAGGGCGGAACTGTTTTTT
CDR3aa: CAWSPGRAELFF

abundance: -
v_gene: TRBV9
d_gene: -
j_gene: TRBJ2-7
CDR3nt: TGTGCCAGCAGCCCTGGCTCCCGCAGGGGACACGAGCAGTACTTC
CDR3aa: CASSPGSRRGHEQYF